This T cell receptor beta chain was captured in a study of cytomegalovirus exposure and HLA in healthy donors. The primer mix had 60 Vbeta and 13 Jbeta primers. The repertoire was sequenced with immunoSEQ multiplex PCR; TCRdb's copy has only in-frame clones and lacks some. The sample holds over 200,000 clones; 60% to 80% are singletons and the top ten take 1.5% to 2%. Trimming cost V 1 base and J 4 bases, with 14 bases left between them. Germline V CDR1 and CDR2: SGDLS, YYNGEE. The CDR3 covers 15 residues. The TCR comes from a male donor in good health and CMV-seronegative. The chain has TRBV9 and TRBJ1-1; tentative D call: TRBD1 (6 bases). The source material was PBMCs. CDR3 nucleotide sequence: TGTGCCAGCAGCGTATCACAGGGTTGGAGCACTGAAGCTTTCTTT. Translating gives CASSVSQGWSTEAFF.